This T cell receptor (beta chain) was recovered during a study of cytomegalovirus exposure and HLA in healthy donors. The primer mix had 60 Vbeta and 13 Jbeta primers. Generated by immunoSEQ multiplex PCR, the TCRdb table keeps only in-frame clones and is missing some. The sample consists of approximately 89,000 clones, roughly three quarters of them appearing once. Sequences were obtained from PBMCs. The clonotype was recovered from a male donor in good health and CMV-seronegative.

The CDR3 DNA reads TGTGCCAGCAGCTTGGTCCCAAACAGTCAGGGGGCCGGGGAGCTGTTTTTT. It specifies CASSLVPNSQGAGELFF. V gene TRBV5-5 combines with J gene TRBJ2-2, with 7 bases that match TRBD1. The germline V gene encodes CDR1 SGHKS and CDR2 YYEKEE (reference sequence). The CDR3 sequence is 17 residues long. J gave up 6 bases and V 0 bases, and 11 bases lay outside the gene matches.